This TCR beta chain was recovered during a study of blood T cell repertoires in COVID-19. Overall study context: The United States, Italy and Spain were the sources of the acute and convalescent COVID-19 samples. The cDNA or gDNA used as material had been derived from T cells, B-cell-depleted T cells, or PBMCs.

In the authors' workflow: Researchers report that nucleated cell counts were estimated from reference gene primer amplification. Assay: immunoSEQ multiplex PCR; the TCRdb copy retains only in-frame clones and omits some. Clone size and the V and J calls come from that table; the DNA yielded D and trimming. In the table there are a few hundred thousand clones, 75% to 90% of which are singletons. V dropped 4 bases and J dropped 5; count of bases not matched to a gene: 8. The CDR3 runs to 14 residues. Germline-derived CDR1 and CDR2 are KGHSH and LQKENI. Seattle's enrolled individuals joined amid active infection and were then monitored longitudinally.

V is TRBV18 and J is TRBJ2-7, with TRBD2 identical over 7 bases. Sequenced sample: peripheral blood. The receptor's source is a woman between 45 and 65 years old with COVID-19, enrolled during active disease. The CDR3 DNA reads as TGTGCCAGCTCACGAGGGAGGGCCGGGGACGAGCAGTACTTC. Translation: CASSRGRAGDEQYF. The variable domain in full, with the rest retrieved from reference TRBV18 and TRBJ2-7, is NAGVMQNPRHLVRRRGQEARLRCSPMKGHSHVYWYRQLPEEGLKFMVYLQKENIIDESGMPKERFSAEFPKEGPSILRIQQVVRGDSAAYFCASSRGRAGDEQYFGPGTRLTVT.